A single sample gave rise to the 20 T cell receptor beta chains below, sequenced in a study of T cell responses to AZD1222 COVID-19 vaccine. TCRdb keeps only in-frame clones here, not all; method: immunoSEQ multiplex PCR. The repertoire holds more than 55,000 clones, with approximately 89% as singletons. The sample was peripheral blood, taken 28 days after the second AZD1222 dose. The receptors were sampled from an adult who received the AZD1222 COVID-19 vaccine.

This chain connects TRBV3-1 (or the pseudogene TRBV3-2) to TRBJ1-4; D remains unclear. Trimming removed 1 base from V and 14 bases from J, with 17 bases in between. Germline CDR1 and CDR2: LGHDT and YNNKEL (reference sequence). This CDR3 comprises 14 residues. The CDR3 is CASSQGLGLGELFF. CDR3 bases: TGTGCCAGCAGCCAAGGCCTGGGCTTGGGAGAGCTGTTTTTT.

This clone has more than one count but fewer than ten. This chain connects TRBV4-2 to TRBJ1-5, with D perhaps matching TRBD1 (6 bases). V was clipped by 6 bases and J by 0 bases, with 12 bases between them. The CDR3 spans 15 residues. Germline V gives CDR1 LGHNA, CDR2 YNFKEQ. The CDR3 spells CASSGQFTSNQPQHF. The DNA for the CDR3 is TGTGCCAGCAGTGGACAGTTCACTAGCAATCAGCCCCAGCATTTT.

This CDR3 is CASSETGGGQPQHF. The CDR3, as DNA: TGTGCCAGCAGCGAAACAGGGGGCGGCCAGCCCCAGCATTTT. The gene calls are TRBV7-9 and TRBJ1-5; 9 nucleotides align to TRBD1. This CDR3 has 14 residues. V shed 5 bases, J shed 7 bases, and the junction held 6 bases outside the gene matches. Germline V gives CDR1 SEHNR, CDR2 FQNEAQ (reference sequence).

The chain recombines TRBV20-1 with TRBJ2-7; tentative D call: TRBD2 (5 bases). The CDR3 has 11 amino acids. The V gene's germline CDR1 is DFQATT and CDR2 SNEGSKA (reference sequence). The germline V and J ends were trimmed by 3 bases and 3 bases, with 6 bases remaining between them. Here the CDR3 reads CSASGNYEQYF. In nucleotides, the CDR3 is TGCAGTGCTAGCGGGAACTACGAGCAGTACTTC.

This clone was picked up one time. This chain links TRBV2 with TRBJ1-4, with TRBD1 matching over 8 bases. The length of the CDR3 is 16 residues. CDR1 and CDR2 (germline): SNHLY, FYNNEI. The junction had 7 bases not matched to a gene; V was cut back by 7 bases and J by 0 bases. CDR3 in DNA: TGTGCCAGCACTGAGACAGGGGTTGCAACTAATGAAAAACTGTTTTTT. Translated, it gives CASTETGVATNEKLFF.

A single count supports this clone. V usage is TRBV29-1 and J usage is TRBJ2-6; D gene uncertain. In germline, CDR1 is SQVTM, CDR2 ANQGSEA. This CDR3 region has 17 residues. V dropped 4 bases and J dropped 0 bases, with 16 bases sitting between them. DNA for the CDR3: TGCAGCGTTGTAGCCGGGCGGAGCATCTCTGGGGCCAACGTCCTGACTTTC. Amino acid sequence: CSVVAGRSISGANVLTF.

CDR3 coding DNA: TGTGCCAGTAGTCAACGACAGGGGGCAGGAGAGACCCAGTACTTC. This encodes CASSQRQGAGETQYF. V usage is TRBV19 and J usage is TRBJ2-5; 10 bases are a match to TRBD1. The CDR3 consists of 15 residues. J lost 4 bases, V lost 5 bases, and 7 bases had no gene match. Germline assignment: CDR1 LNHDA and CDR2 SQIVND (reference sequence).

The CDR3 loop is CASSQFDRGYEQYF. The CDR3 bases are TGCGCCAGCAGCCAATTCGACAGGGGGTACGAGCAGTACTTC. The chain combines TRBV4-1 with TRBJ2-7; 9 bases are shared with TRBD1. Germline CDR1 is MGHRA and CDR2 is YSYEKL. V lost 2 bases, J lost 4 bases, and 3 bases stayed unmatched. This CDR3 has 14 amino acids.

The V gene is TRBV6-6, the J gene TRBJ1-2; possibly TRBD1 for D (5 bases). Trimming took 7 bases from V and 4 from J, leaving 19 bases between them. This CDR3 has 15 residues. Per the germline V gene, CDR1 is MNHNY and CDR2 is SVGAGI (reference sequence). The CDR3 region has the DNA TGTGCCAGCACTCCAGAGGGGATTCCAACCTATGGCTACACCTTC. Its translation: CASTPEGIPTYGYTF.

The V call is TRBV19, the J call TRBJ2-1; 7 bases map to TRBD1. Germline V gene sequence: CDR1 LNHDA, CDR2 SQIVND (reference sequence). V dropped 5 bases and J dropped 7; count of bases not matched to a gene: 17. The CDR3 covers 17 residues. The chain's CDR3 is CASSLDPGQRIGNEQFF. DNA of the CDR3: TGTGCCAGTAGTCTTGACCCGGGACAGCGGATTGGGAATGAGCAGTTCTTC.

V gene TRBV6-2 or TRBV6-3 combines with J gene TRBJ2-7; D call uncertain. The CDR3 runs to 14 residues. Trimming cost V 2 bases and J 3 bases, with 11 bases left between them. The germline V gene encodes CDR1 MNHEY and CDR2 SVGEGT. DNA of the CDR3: TGTGCCAGCAGTTACCGCGGACGGAGCTACGAGCAGTACTTC. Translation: CASSYRGRSYEQYF.

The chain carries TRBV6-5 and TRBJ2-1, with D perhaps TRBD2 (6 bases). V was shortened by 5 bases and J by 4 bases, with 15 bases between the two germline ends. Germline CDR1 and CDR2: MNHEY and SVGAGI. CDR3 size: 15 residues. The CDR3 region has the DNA TGTGCCAGCAGTCGCCGACTAGGGGTGTACAATGAGCAGTTCTTC. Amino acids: CASSRRLGVYNEQFF.

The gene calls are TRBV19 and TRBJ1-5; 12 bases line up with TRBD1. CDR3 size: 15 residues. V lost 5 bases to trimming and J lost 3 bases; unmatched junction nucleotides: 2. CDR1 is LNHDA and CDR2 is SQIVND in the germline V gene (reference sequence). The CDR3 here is CASSGGQGANQPQHF. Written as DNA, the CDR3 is TGTGCCAGTAGTGGGGGACAGGGGGCCAATCAGCCCCAGCATTTT.

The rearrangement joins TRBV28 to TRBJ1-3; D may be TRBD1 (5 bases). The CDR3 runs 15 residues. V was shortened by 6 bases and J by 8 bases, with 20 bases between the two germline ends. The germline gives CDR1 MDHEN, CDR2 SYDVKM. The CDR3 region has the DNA TGTGCCAGCAGCCGGGACCCTCCCTTTTGGGACACCATATATTTT. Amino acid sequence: CASSRDPPFWDTIYF.

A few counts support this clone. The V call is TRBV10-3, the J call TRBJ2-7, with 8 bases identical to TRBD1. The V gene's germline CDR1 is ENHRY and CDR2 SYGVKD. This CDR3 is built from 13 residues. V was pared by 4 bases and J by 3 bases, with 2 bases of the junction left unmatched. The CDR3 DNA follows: TGTGCCATCAGTGGGACAGGGCGCTACGAGCAGTACTTC. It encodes CAISGTGRYEQYF.

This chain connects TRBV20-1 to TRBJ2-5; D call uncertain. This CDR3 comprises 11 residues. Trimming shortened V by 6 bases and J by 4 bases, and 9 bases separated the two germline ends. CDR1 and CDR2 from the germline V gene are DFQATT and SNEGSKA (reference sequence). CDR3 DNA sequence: TGCAGTGCCACACTACGAGAGACCCAGTACTTC. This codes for CSATLRETQYF.

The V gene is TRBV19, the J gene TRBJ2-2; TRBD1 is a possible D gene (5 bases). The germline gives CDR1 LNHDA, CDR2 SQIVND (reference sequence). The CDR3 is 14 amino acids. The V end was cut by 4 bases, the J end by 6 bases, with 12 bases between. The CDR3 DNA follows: TGTGCCAGTAGTACCCAGGGTTCGGCCGGGGAGCTGTTTTTT. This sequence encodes CASSTQGSAGELFF.

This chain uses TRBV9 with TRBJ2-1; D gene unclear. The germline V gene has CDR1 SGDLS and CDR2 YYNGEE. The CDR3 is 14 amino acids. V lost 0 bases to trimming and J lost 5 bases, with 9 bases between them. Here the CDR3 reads CASSVVGLDNEQFF. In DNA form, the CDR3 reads TGTGCCAGCAGCGTAGTAGGCTTGGACAATGAGCAGTTCTTC.

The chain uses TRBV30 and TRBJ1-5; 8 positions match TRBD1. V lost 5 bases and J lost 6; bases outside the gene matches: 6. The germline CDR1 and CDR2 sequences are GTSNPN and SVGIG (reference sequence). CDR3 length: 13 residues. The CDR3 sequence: CAWSGTGGQPQHF. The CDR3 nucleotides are TGTGCCTGGTCCGGGACAGGAGGTCAGCCCCAGCATTTT.

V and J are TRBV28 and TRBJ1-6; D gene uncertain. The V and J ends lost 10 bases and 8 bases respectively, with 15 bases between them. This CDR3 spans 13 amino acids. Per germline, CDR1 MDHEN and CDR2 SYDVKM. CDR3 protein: CATGRGRDSPLHF. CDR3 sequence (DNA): TGTGCCACCGGACGGGGAAGGGATTCACCCCTCCACTTT.